Below, 3 T cell receptor beta chains from the same sample are listed, as sequenced in a study of T cell responses to AZD1222 COVID-19 vaccine. Clones were read by immunoSEQ multiplex PCR, and TCRdb kept only the in-frame ones, dropping some. Of roughly 200,000 clones listed, approximately 86% are singletons. The material was peripheral blood, obtained on day 0 of AZD1222 vaccination. The receptor source for this set is an adult in good health.

This clone was detected only once. The chain couples TRBV9 to TRBJ2-3, with 12 bases that match TRBD2. Unmatched junction bases numbered 11, after V lost 0 bases and J lost 0 bases. CDR3 length equals 20 residues. Per germline, CDR1 SGDLS and CDR2 YYNGEE. CDR3 nucleotides: TGTGCCAGCAGCGTAGGAGGGGGACTAGCGGGTGTCTCTAGCACAGATACGCAGTATTTT. Translated, it gives CASSVGGGLAGVSSTDTQYF.

The rearrangement joins TRBV7-8 to TRBJ2-7; D is perhaps TRBD1 (6 bases). With 4 bases removed from V and 2 bases from J, the gap between germline ends came to 9 bases. This CDR3 contains 13 residues. Germline assignment: CDR1 SGHVS and CDR2 FQNEAQ. The CDR3 nucleotides are TGTGCCAGCAGCTCCTACAGGGCCTACGAGCAGTACTTC. This sequence encodes CASSSYRAYEQYF. Supplemented by reference TRBV7-8 and TRBJ2-7, the full variable domain reads GAGVSQSPRYKVAKRGQDVALRCDPISGHVSLFWYQQALGQGPEFLTYFQNEAQLDKSGLPSDRFFAERPEGSVSTLKIQRTQQEDSAVYLCASSSYRAYEQYFGPGTRLTVT.

This chain uses TRBV27 with TRBJ2-3; tentatively, D is TRBD2 (6 bases). The V end lost 5 bases, the J end lost 4 bases, and 13 bases lay between the germline ends. This CDR3 has 14 residues. CDR1 is MNHEY, CDR2 SMNVEV, per germline (reference sequence). The CDR3 is CASSPGTYSDTQYF. CDR3 DNA sequence: TGTGCCAGCAGTCCTGGGACTTATTCAGATACGCAGTATTTT.